This T cell receptor (beta chain) stems from a study of spatial heterogeneity in lung cancer. Across the study: Alpha-chain sequences were consistently detected in smaller numbers than beta-chain sequences. Study-wide findings and caveats: Resection blood, more than follow-up blood, showed ubiquitous expanded tumor TCRs.

This clonotype was observed at least ten times. Antigen: not known. Time point reported: sample taken at primary tumor resection. Unsorted whole RNA samples from tumor, nontumor lung or frozen PBMC were sequenced. TCRdb processed the 5' RACE reads anew with MiXCR; each CDR3 protein has one entry. The sample consists of 24,000 or so distinct CDR3 sequences, about 7% of them appearing once. This TCR was sampled from a male donor with early-stage non-small cell lung cancer. Source: PBMCs, taken at surgery.

The CDR3 reads CASSLQTNSPLHF. The DNA for the CDR3 is TGTGCCAGCAGTTTGCAGACGAATTCACCCCTCCACTTT. The J gene is TRBJ1-6, the V gene TRBV28; no clear D gene. The CDR3 runs to 13 residues. Trimming cost V 3 bases and J 7 bases, with 7 bases left between them. Germline V lookup: CDR1 MDHEN, CDR2 SYDVKM.